This entry features one T cell receptor (beta chain) sequence. The sample originates from a study of blood T cell repertoires in COVID-19. Whole-study context: The United States, Italy and Spain supplied acute and convalescent COVID-19 samples. From T cells, B-cell-depleted T cells, or PBMCs came the material, which was cDNA or gDNA.

Enrolment of Seattle patients took place during active infection, and they were followed longitudinally. Per the original methods: Estimation of nucleated cell counts was performed using reference gene primer amplification. Only in-frame clones appear in the TCRdb table, and some are missing; sequencing was by immunoSEQ multiplex PCR. V and J calls and clone size are as listed in that table; D and trimming were resolved from the DNA. The top ten clones hold just over 7% of a sample with under 450,000 clones, around nine tenths of them seen once. Germline V CDR1 and CDR2: MNHEY, SVGEGT. Losses at the gene ends were 4 bases for V and 4 bases for J; bases not matched to a gene: 4. The CDR3 is 14 amino acids.

Sequencing input: peripheral blood. V is TRBV6-2 or TRBV6-3 and J is TRBJ2-1, with 7 bases fitting TRBD1. The sequence came from a woman aged 60-70 years with COVID-19, enrolled during active disease. The CDR3 coding sequence is TGTGCCAGCAGTTCACCGGGACAGTACAATGAGCAGTTCTTC. It specifies CASSSPGQYNEQFF.